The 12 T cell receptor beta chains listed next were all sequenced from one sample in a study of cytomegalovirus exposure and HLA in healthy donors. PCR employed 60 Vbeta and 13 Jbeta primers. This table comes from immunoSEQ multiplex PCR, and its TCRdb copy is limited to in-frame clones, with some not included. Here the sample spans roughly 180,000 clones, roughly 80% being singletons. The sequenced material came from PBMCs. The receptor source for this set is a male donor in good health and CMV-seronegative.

The CDR3 loop reads CASSVGTGGTTEAFF. Written as DNA, the CDR3 is TGTGCCAGCAGCGTCGGGACAGGGGGGACGACTGAAGCTTTCTTT. The chain joins TRBV9 to TRBJ1-1, with TRBD1 matching 11 bases. Germline-derived CDR1 and CDR2 are SGDLS and YYNGEE. The CDR3 has 15 amino acids. Trimming took 2 bases from V and 5 from J; bases not matched to a gene: 5.

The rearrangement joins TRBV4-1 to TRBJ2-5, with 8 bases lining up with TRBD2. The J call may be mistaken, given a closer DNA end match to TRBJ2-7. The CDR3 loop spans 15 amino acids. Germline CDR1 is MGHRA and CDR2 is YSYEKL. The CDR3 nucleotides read TGCGCCAGCAGCCAGATCGGGACTAGCTCCTACGAGCAGTACTTC. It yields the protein CASSQIGTSSYEQYF.

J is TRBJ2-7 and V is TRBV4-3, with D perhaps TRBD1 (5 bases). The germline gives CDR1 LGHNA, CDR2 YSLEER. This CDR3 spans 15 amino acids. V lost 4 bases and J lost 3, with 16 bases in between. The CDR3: CASSLASTASYEQYF. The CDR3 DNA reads TGCGCCAGCAGCCTCGCCTCGACAGCAAGCTACGAGCAGTACTTC.

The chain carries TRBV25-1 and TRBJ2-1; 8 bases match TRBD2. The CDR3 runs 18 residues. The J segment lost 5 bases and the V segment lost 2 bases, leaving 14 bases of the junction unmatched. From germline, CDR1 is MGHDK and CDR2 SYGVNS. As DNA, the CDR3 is TGTGCCAGCAGTGAACGCAATCAACTAGCGGTAGGGGACAATGAGCAGTTCTTC. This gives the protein CASSERNQLAVGDNEQFF.

This CDR3 is CASSLALRQGISETQYF. The CDR3 DNA follows: TGTGCCAGCAGCTTAGCGTTGCGACAGGGTATCTCAGAGACCCAGTACTTC. The chain recombines TRBV7-9 with TRBJ2-5; 7 nucleotides agree with TRBD1. J gave up 4 bases and V 0 bases, and 11 bases lay outside the gene matches. Germline CDR1 reads SEHNR; CDR2 reads FQNEAQ (reference sequence). CDR3 size: 17 residues.

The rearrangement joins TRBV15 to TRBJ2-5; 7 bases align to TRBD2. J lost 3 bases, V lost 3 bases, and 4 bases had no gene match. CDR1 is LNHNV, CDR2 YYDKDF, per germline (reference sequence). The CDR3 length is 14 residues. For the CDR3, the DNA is TGTGCCACCAGCAGTGGGCTAGCGGAAGAGACCCAGTACTTC. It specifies CATSSGLAEETQYF.

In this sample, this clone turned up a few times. The CDR3 sequence: CASSGEDGSGNTIYF. DNA for the CDR3: TGTGCCAGCAGTGGTGAGGATGGCTCTGGAAACACCATATATTTT. The chain couples TRBV6-5 to TRBJ1-3; no firm D call. CDR1 MNHEY and CDR2 SVGAGI come from the germline V gene. CDR3 size: 15 residues. Trimming removed 5 bases from V and 0 bases from J, with 11 bases in between.

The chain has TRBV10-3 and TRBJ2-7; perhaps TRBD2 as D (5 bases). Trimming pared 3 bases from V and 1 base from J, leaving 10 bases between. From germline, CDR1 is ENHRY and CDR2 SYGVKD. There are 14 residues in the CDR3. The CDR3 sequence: CAISESGISYEQYF. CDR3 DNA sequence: TGTGCCATCAGTGAATCGGGAATATCCTACGAGCAGTACTTC.

CDR3 coding DNA: TGTGCCAGCAGTTTCGGGGCAGGGGCGCCTCCCTACGAGCAGTACTTC. This gives the protein CASSFGAGAPPYEQYF. This chain joins TRBV27 and TRBJ2-7; D is possibly TRBD1 (6 bases). Trimming took 3 bases from V and 2 from J, leaving 17 bases between them. CDR3 length equals 16 residues. Germline V gene sequence: CDR1 MNHEY, CDR2 SMNVEV (reference sequence).

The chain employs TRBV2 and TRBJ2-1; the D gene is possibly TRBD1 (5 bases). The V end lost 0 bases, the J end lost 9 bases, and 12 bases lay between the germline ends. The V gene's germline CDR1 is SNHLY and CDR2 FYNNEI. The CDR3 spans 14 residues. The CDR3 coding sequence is TGTGCCAGCAGTGAAGCAACGATTGGGGCTGAGCAGTTCTTC. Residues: CASSEATIGAEQFF.

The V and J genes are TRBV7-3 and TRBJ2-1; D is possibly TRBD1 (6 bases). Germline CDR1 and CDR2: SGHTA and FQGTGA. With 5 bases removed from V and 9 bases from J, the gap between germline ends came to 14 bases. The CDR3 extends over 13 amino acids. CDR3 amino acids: CASSRGGTAEQFF. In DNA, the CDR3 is TGTGCCAGCAGCCGTGGGGGCACAGCTGAGCAGTTCTTC.

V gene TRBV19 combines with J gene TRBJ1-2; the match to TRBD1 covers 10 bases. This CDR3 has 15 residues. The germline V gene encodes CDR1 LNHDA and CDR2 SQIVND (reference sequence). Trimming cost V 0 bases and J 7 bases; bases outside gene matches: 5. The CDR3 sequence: CASSIELGQGFGYTF. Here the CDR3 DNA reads TGTGCCAGTAGTATAGAACTGGGACAGGGGTTTGGCTACACCTTC.